The clone carrying this TCR beta chain has just a few counts. This entry belongs to a study of identical twins. V was cut by 4 bases and J by 0 bases, with 13 bases left in between. CDR3 size: 15 residues. Germline V gene lookup returns CDR1 SGHRS and CDR2 YFSETQ. TCRdb re-called the 5' RACE reads with MiXCR, one entry per CDR3 protein. This sample carries 450,000 to 500,000 distinct CDR3 sequences, roughly an eighth of them seen once, and the ten largest clones take around 0.98%. This sample was shared with a second study, whose subject was yellow fever vaccine responses in identical twins.

This chain joins TRBV5-1 and TRBJ2-5, with a weak D call TRBD2 (6 bases). Sequencing input: CD4+ T cells sorted from blood. This receptor was identified in a woman younger than 35 in good health. The CDR3 coding sequence is TGCGCCAGCAGCCATAATGCGGGGAACCAAGAGACCCAGTACTTC. Its protein is CASSHNAGNQETQYF. The full variable domain, its missing parts supplied by reference TRBV5-1 and TRBJ2-5, is KAGVTQTPRYLIKTRGQQVTLSCSPISGHRSVSWYQQTPGQGLQFLFEYFSETQRNKGNFPGRFSGRQFSNSRSEMNVSTLELGDSALYLCASSHNAGNQETQYFGPGTRLLVL.